Listed here are 15 T cell receptor beta chains from one sample, sequenced in a study of vaccination effects on CD4 cells after COVID-19. The method was immunoSEQ multiplex PCR; TCRdb's version includes in-frame clones alone and lacks a portion of them. The sample has roughly 33,000 clones, about three quarters seen once. Scientists isolated CD4+ T cells after an approximately ten-day culture period ended. Infection with SARS-CoV-2 occurred in the person between March and December 2020, and PCR confirmed it. As their vaccination, participants received two doses of either BNT162b2 or mRNA-1273. Their antigens remain unidentified. Sample: CD4+ T cells from PBMCs cultured without peptide, taken after COVID-19 vaccination. Receptors originate from a human donor who had a prior SARS-CoV-2 infection.

The CDR3 region is CASSLGTGSRTDTQYF. The CDR3 DNA reads as TGTGCCAGCTCACTAGGGACAGGGAGCCGCACAGATACGCAGTATTTT. This chain connects TRBV18 to TRBJ2-3; TRBD1 matches 9 bases. After removal of 4 bases from V and 1 base from J, the junction contained 6 bases not matched to a gene. Germline V gene data show CDR1 as KGHSH and CDR2 as LQKENI. This CDR3 has 16 residues. The full variable domain, rest sourced from reference TRBV18 and TRBJ2-3, is NAGVMQNPRHLVRRRGQEARLRCSPMKGHSHVYWYRQLPEEGLKFMVYLQKENIIDESGMPKERFSAEFPKEGPSILRIQQVVRGDSAAYFCASSLGTGSRTDTQYFGPGTRLTVL.

J is TRBJ1-1 and V is TRBV30; D remains unclear. Germline values: CDR1 GTSNPN, CDR2 SVGIG (reference sequence). V was shortened by 3 bases and J by 3 bases, with 14 bases between the two germline ends. CDR3 size: 14 residues. DNA of the CDR3: TGTGCCTGGAGAAGATCGGAGGGATACACTGAAGCTTTCTTT. Its translation: CAWRRSEGYTEAFF.

The genes are TRBV5-5 and TRBJ1-3; no reliable D call. In germline, CDR1 is SGHKS, CDR2 YYEKEE (reference sequence). This CDR3 contains 15 residues. Trimming stripped 4 bases from V and 0 bases from J, with 11 bases between. The CDR3 reads CASSQDGYSGNTIYF. CDR3 in DNA: TGTGCCAGCAGCCAGGACGGCTACTCTGGAAACACCATATATTTT.

Comments on this clone: Germline and junction disagree at one end, which may indicate a read error. DNA of the CDR3: TGTGCTAGCAGCTTAGATAGAGGGGGTACGCAGTATTTT. This encodes CASSLDRGGTQYF. This rearrangement joins TRBV7-7 to TRBJ2-3; D may be TRBD1 (6 bases). This CDR3 spans 13 amino acids. Germline CDR1 reads SSHAT; CDR2 reads FNYEAQ (reference sequence).

The chain joins TRBV5-8 to TRBJ1-3; D remains ambiguous. The CDR3 consists of 14 residues. Germline loops: CDR1 SGHTS, CDR2 YDEGEE. V dropped 4 bases and J dropped 4 bases, with 12 bases sitting between them. The CDR3 spells CASSPTWQGNTIYF. The CDR3 bases are TGTGCCAGCAGCCCAACGTGGCAGGGAAACACCATATATTTT.

The chain uses TRBV5-1 and TRBJ2-3; TRBD2 matches 10 bases. CDR3 length equals 15 residues. Trimming at V came to 4 bases and at J to 5 bases, leaving 7 bases not matched to a gene. Germline V gene lookup returns CDR1 SGHRS and CDR2 YFSETQ. In DNA form, the CDR3 reads TGCGCCAGCAGCAGAGAGCGGGGGGGCCAAGATACGCAGTATTTT. Its translation is CASSRERGGQDTQYF. Supplemented by reference TRBV5-1 and TRBJ2-3, the full variable domain reads KAGVTQTPRYLIKTRGQQVTLSCSPISGHRSVSWYQQTPGQGLQFLFEYFSETQRNKGNFPGRFSGRQFSNSRSEMNVSTLELGDSALYLCASSRERGGQDTQYFGPGTRLTVL.

The chain carries TRBV14 and TRBJ2-2, with D tentatively TRBD2 (6 bases). This CDR3 contains 17 residues. CDR1 and CDR2 from the germline V gene are SGHDN and FVKESK. The V and J ends lost 3 bases and 5 bases respectively, with 19 bases between them. The CDR3 loop is CASSHSPHGSETGELFF. The CDR3, as DNA: TGTGCCAGCAGCCATTCCCCCCACGGGAGTGAAACCGGGGAGCTGTTTTTT.

The chain is built from TRBV6-2 or TRBV6-3 and TRBJ2-1, with TRBD2 matching 8 bases. The CDR3 sequence is 17 residues long. Trimming cost V 4 bases and J 3 bases; bases outside gene matches: 11. Per germline, CDR1 MNHEY and CDR2 SVGEGT. The CDR3 nucleotides read TGTGCCAGCAGTTCCTCCTCACTAGCGGAGAACTACAATGAGCAGTTCTTC. Its translation: CASSSSSLAENYNEQFF.

The chain links TRBV19 to TRBJ1-2; weak D call: TRBD1 (5 bases). Per the germline V gene, CDR1 is LNHDA and CDR2 is SQIVND (reference sequence). The V gene lost 9 bases and the J gene lost 1 base, with 12 bases spanning the gap. The CDR3 has 13 amino acids. In nucleotides, the CDR3 is TGTGCCAGCCGGGGGACGGATAACTATGGCTACACCTTC. Translated: CASRGTDNYGYTF. The variable domain in full, with the rest retrieved from reference TRBV19 and TRBJ1-2, is DGGITQSPKYLFRKEGQNVTLSCEQNLNHDAMYWYRQDPGQGLRLIYYSQIVNDFQKGDIAEGYSVSREKKESFPLTVTSAQKNPTAFYLCASRGTDNYGYTFGSGTRLTVV.

The chain carries TRBV28 and TRBJ1-6; D is perhaps TRBD1 (5 bases). V was shortened by 6 bases and J by 3 bases, with 18 bases between the two germline ends. The CDR3 covers 17 residues. Germline lookup yields CDR1 MDHEN and CDR2 SYDVKM. The CDR3 spells CASRYDQGTYYNSPLHF. The CDR3, as DNA: TGTGCCAGCAGATACGACCAGGGTACCTACTATAATTCACCCCTCCACTTT.

The chain links TRBV6-5 to TRBJ2-1; D not resolved. Germline assignment: CDR1 MNHEY and CDR2 SVGAGI. This CDR3 is 13 amino acids long. Trimming took 0 bases from V and 8 from J, leaving 8 bases between them. This chain's CDR3 is CASSYSSGHEQFF. CDR3 in DNA: TGTGCCAGCAGTTACTCCTCGGGCCATGAGCAGTTCTTC.

This clone was recorded a few times. V usage is TRBV5-8 and J usage is TRBJ1-5; D unclear. Germline values: CDR1 SGHTS, CDR2 YDEGEE. Between the trimmed V and J ends, which lost 4 bases and 5 bases, there was a span of 13 bases. The CDR3 covers 14 residues. The CDR3 protein is CASSLWGGDQPQHF. The CDR3 bases are TGTGCCAGCAGCCTGTGGGGTGGTGATCAGCCCCAGCATTTT.

This CDR3 reads CASRLAGGYLNEQYF. CDR3 bases: TGTGCCAGCAGGTTAGCGGGGGGGTATTTAAACGAGCAGTACTTC. The V call is TRBV28, the J call TRBJ2-7; TRBD2 agrees at 11 bases. Germline values: CDR1 MDHEN, CDR2 SYDVKM. CDR3 length equals 15 residues. The V and J ends lost 6 bases and 5 bases, in that order; junction bases with no gene match: 9.

This rearrangement joins TRBV6-5 to TRBJ2-7; D unclear. The CDR3 covers 11 residues. The V end lost 6 bases, the J end lost 7 bases, and 10 bases lay between the germline ends. Germline V gene sequence: CDR1 MNHEY, CDR2 SVGAGI. CDR3 coding DNA: TGTGCCAGCAGAAACAGCTTGGAGCAGTACTTC. Its translation: CASRNSLEQYF.

This clone has more than one count but fewer than ten. This chain connects TRBV20-1 to TRBJ2-2; no definite D call. The germline V gene encodes CDR1 DFQATT and CDR2 SNEGSKA (reference sequence). The CDR3 consists of 14 residues. The germline V and J ends were trimmed by 3 bases and 1 base, with 9 bases remaining between them. The CDR3 DNA follows: TGCAGTGCTAGTAGTCTTGTGAACACCGGGGAGCTGTTTTTT. This codes for CSASSLVNTGELFF.